These 23 T cell receptor beta chains were sequenced from one sample in a study of OX40 agonist ivuxolimab in advanced cancers. Method: immunoSEQ multiplex PCR; TCRdb's copy keeps in-frame clones and lacks some. The table records under 80,000 clones, roughly nine tenths of them present only once. The material was CD4+ or CD8+ T cells sorted from blood, obtained in a trial of the OX40 agonist ivuxolimab. These receptors were collected from an adult with an advanced solid tumor such as melanoma, head and neck, liver or kidney cancer.

The chain links TRBV6-5 to TRBJ2-7; 8 nucleotides align to TRBD2. V dropped 2 bases and J dropped 2; count of bases not matched to a gene: 8. Germline-derived CDR1 and CDR2 are MNHEY and SVGAGI. This CDR3 has 16 amino acids. DNA of the CDR3: TGTGCCAGCAGTTACATTGGGGCGGGGGGTACCTACGAGCAGTACTTC. Translation gives CASSYIGAGGTYEQYF.

V gene TRBV5-1 combines with J gene TRBJ2-7; no clear D gene. The CDR3 extends over 13 amino acids. V dropped 4 bases and J dropped 3 bases, with 11 bases sitting between them. CDR1 SGHRS and CDR2 YFSETQ come from the germline V gene. The CDR3 bases are TGCGCCAGCAGCGGGAATTATAACTACGAGCAGTACTTC. Protein product: CASSGNYNYEQYF.

This sequence joins TRBV19 and TRBJ1-5; D possibly corresponds to TRBD1 (6 bases). CDR1 and CDR2 (germline): LNHDA, SQIVND (reference sequence). Trimming left V 7 bases short and J 0 bases short, with 19 bases between. The CDR3 has 17 residues. As DNA, the CDR3 is TGTGCCAGTAACCCCCAGGGGTTGGGTCTTAGCAATCAGCCCCAGCATTTT. This gives the protein CASNPQGLGLSNQPQHF.

V usage is TRBV14 and J usage is TRBJ2-2; weak D call: TRBD2 (5 bases). V shed 4 bases and J shed 7 bases, with 10 bases lying between them. Germline-derived CDR1 and CDR2 are SGHDN and FVKESK. CDR3 length: 13 amino acids. CDR3 DNA: TGTGCCAGCAGCCCTCGGAGGTTCGGGGAGCTGTTTTTT. As protein: CASSPRRFGELFF.

J is TRBJ1-1 and V is TRBV29-1, with a weak D call TRBD1 (6 bases). CDR1 and CDR2 (germline): SQVTM, ANQGSEA. The CDR3 spans 17 residues. V dropped 8 bases and J dropped 2 bases, with 27 bases sitting between them. CDR3 sequence reads: CSQTLHSGTRVNTEAFF. The CDR3 bases are TGCAGCCAAACCTTGCATTCCGGGACAAGAGTAAACACTGAAGCTTTCTTT.

The chain links TRBV19 to TRBJ1-2; D perhaps matches TRBD1 (5 bases). The CDR3 spans 15 residues. Looked up from germline, CDR1 is LNHDA and CDR2 is SQIVND (reference sequence). The V end was cut by 4 bases, the J end by 3 bases, with 15 bases between. The CDR3 is CASSTLGGAHYGYTF. CDR3 DNA: TGTGCCAGTAGTACCTTAGGAGGGGCCCACTATGGCTACACCTTC.

The chain links TRBV9 to TRBJ1-2, with 7 bases aligning to TRBD1. Germline V gene lookup returns CDR1 SGDLS and CDR2 YYNGEE. The CDR3 runs to 15 residues. The junction had 9 bases not matched to a gene; V was cut back by 0 bases and J by 7 bases. CDR3 in DNA: TGTGCCAGCAGCGTAGGAGACAGGGTAGGAAGTGGCTACACCTTC. Residues: CASSVGDRVGSGYTF.

CDR3 protein: CASSSGGNTEAFF. In DNA form, the CDR3 reads TGTGCCAGCAGCTCCGGTGGAAACACTGAAGCTTTCTTT. The V gene is TRBV7-3, the J gene TRBJ1-1; unclear D gene. Trimming took off 4 bases at V and 2 bases at J, with 8 bases between the two ends. Germline CDR1 is SGHTA and CDR2 is FQGTGA. The CDR3 is 13 amino acids.

This clone was counted only a few times. The chain is built from TRBV19 and TRBJ2-4; possibly TRBD2 for D (7 bases). Germline V gene sequence: CDR1 LNHDA, CDR2 SQIVND (reference sequence). CDR3 size: 17 residues. V lost 0 bases and J lost 1, with 13 bases in between. CDR3 in DNA: TGTGCCAGTAGTATAGATAATCGGGGGGCGGCCAAAAACATTCAGTACTTC. Its protein is CASSIDNRGAAKNIQYF.

The chain employs TRBV28 and TRBJ1-5; D is possibly TRBD1 (6 bases). Trimming cost V 8 bases and J 4 bases, with 21 bases left between them. This CDR3 is 16 amino acids long. Germline V CDR1 and CDR2: MDHEN, SYDVKM. The CDR3 bases are TGTGCCAGCGGCCAGACAGGATCAACCCCGAATCAGCCCCAGCATTTT. This sequence encodes CASGQTGSTPNQPQHF.

This rearrangement joins TRBV11-3 to TRBJ1-6; TRBD1 might be the D (6 bases). The CDR3 consists of 16 residues. V lost 1 base to trimming and J lost 7 bases, with 14 bases between them. Germline-derived CDR1 and CDR2 are SGHNT and YENEEA. The CDR3 region is CASSLGTGQGNSPLHF. DNA for the CDR3: TGTGCCAGCAGCTTAGGCACAGGGCAGGGGAATTCACCCCTCCACTTT.

This chain links TRBV11-2 with TRBJ1-4, with 7 nucleotides matching TRBD1. Germline V gene lookup returns CDR1 SGHAT and CDR2 FQNNGV. This CDR3 has 15 amino acids. V lost 5 bases to trimming and J lost 3 bases; unmatched junction nucleotides: 6. The CDR3 sequence is CASSLQGWANEKLFF. Written as DNA, the CDR3 is TGTGCCAGCAGCCTACAGGGGTGGGCTAATGAAAAACTGTTTTTT.

The chain is built from TRBV9 and TRBJ1-3; unclear D gene. Germline V gives CDR1 SGDLS, CDR2 YYNGEE. The CDR3 runs to 15 residues. The V and J ends lost 0 bases and 0 bases respectively, with 7 bases between them. The CDR3 DNA is TGTGCCAGCAGCGTAGCACAGAGCTCTGGAAACACCATATATTTT. The encoded protein is CASSVAQSSGNTIYF.

The V call is TRBV5-8, the J call TRBJ2-3; the match to TRBD1 covers 11 bases. The CDR3 runs 16 residues. Trimming cost V 3 bases and J 4 bases; bases outside gene matches: 7. Germline CDR1 SGHTS, CDR2 YDEGEE. The chain's CDR3 is CASSSDRGRVSDTQYF. The CDR3 nucleotides read TGTGCCAGCAGCTCGGACAGGGGGCGCGTGTCAGATACGCAGTATTTT.

The V call is TRBV19, the J call TRBJ1-1; no reliable D call. Germline CDR1 is LNHDA and CDR2 is SQIVND (reference sequence). V dropped 5 bases and J dropped 0 bases, with 19 bases sitting between them. This CDR3 spans 17 amino acids. In nucleotides, the CDR3 is TGTGCCAGTAGTCTAAGACCCGGTTTCTCCATGAACACTGAAGCTTTCTTT. Translating gives CASSLRPGFSMNTEAFF.

The rearrangement links TRBV7-2 to TRBJ1-2; possible D gene TRBD1, 6 bases. The CDR3 consists of 16 residues. V dropped 6 bases and J dropped 7 bases, with 24 bases sitting between them. Germline V gene sequence: CDR1 SGHTA, CDR2 FQGNSA. DNA for the CDR3: TGTGCCAGCAGTACATACCAAGGGGGTGTTTTGACTGGCTACACCTTC. This codes for CASSTYQGGVLTGYTF.

V gene TRBV7-9 combines with J gene TRBJ1-1, with a possible D match to TRBD1 (5 bases). The germline V and J ends were trimmed by 8 bases and 0 bases, with 13 bases remaining between them. The CDR3 spans 14 residues. Germline values: CDR1 SEHNR, CDR2 FQNEAQ (reference sequence). The CDR3: CASHKTGMNTEAFF. CDR3 sequence (DNA): TGTGCCAGCCATAAAACAGGAATGAACACTGAAGCTTTCTTT. The complete variable domain, with remaining parts taken from reference TRBV7-9 and TRBJ1-1, reads DTGVSQNPRHKITKRGQNVTFRCDPISEHNRLYWYRQTLGQGPEFLTYFQNEAQLEKSRLLSDRFSAERPKGSFSTLEIQRTEQGDSAMYLCASHKTGMNTEAFFGQGTRLTVV.

The chain joins TRBV5-1 to TRBJ1-4; no reliable D call. Trimming stripped 2 bases from V and 5 bases from J, with 13 bases between. The CDR3 is 15 residues long. Germline V gene sequence: CDR1 SGHRS, CDR2 YFSETQ. The CDR3 reads CASSLGTAENEKLFF. In nucleotides, the CDR3 is TGCGCCAGCAGCTTAGGCACAGCTGAAAATGAAAAACTGTTTTTT.

The J gene is TRBJ2-1, the V gene TRBV9, with 8 bases matching TRBD2. The CDR3 totals 15 residues. The ends lost 4 bases at V and 0 bases at J; junction bases unmatched: 3. The germline V gene has CDR1 SGDLS and CDR2 YYNGEE. CDR3 nucleotide sequence: TGTGCCAGCAGCAGCGGGACTAGCTCCTACAATGAGCAGTTCTTC. It codes for CASSSGTSSYNEQFF.

The table lists this clone with a few counts. The genes are TRBV2 and TRBJ2-1; possible D gene TRBD1, 5 bases. The germline CDR1 and CDR2 sequences are SNHLY and FYNNEI. The V and J ends lost 6 bases and 7 bases respectively, with 10 bases between them. The CDR3 spans 12 residues. The CDR3 reads CASRPDSNEQFF. Here the CDR3 DNA reads TGTGCCAGCAGACCAGACAGTAATGAGCAGTTCTTC.

The genes are TRBV15 and TRBJ2-1; the match to TRBD1 covers 10 bases. The V gene end was trimmed by 5 bases and the J gene end by 7 bases; junction bases not matched to a gene: 8. The germline CDR1 and CDR2 sequences are LNHNV and YYDKDF (reference sequence). The CDR3 is 15 residues long. In DNA, the CDR3 is TGTGCCACCAGCGGATACGGACAGGGGGAGAATGAGCAGTTCTTC. As protein: CATSGYGQGENEQFF.

The V gene is TRBV10-2, the J gene TRBJ1-6; D gene uncertain. CDR3 length: 17 amino acids. The germline V gene encodes CDR1 WSHSY and CDR2 SAAADI. V gave up 1 base and J gave up 0 bases, with 10 bases separating them. CDR3 sequence: CASSEFLRNSYNSPLHF. CDR3 DNA: TGCGCCAGCAGTGAGTTCTTAAGGAACTCCTATAATTCACCCCTCCACTTT.

This clone has more than one count but fewer than ten. The genes are TRBV6-5 and TRBJ1-1, with a weak D call TRBD1 (5 bases). This CDR3 has 15 residues. Per the germline V gene, CDR1 is MNHEY and CDR2 is SVGAGI. Deletions cut 2 bases from V and 0 bases from J, with 10 bases between. As DNA, the CDR3 is TGTGCCAGCAGTTACGAGGGACGGATGAACACTGAAGCTTTCTTT. Protein sequence: CASSYEGRMNTEAFF.